This TCR beta chain is from a study of memory CD4+ T cells and cytomegalovirus serostatus. The CDR3 sequence is 14 residues long. With 2 bases clipped from V and 8 bases from J, the junction kept 8 bases outside the gene matches. Germline assignment: CDR1 SGHNT and CDR2 YYREEE (reference sequence). Original processing methods: After removing out-of-frame reads, 2,204,828 distinct TCRbeta sequences remained. TCRdb keeps only in-frame clones here, not all; method: immunoSEQ multiplex PCR. From that table come the V and J calls and clone size; the DNA was used to work out D and trimming. The sample consists of 55,000 to 60,000 clones, approximately 78% of them appearing once. Single viable CD3+CD4+CD8-CD45RO+ cells were sorted as the memory CD4+ T cells.

The chain employs TRBV5-4 and TRBJ1-2, with 8 bases identical to TRBD1. The sequencing sample was made of memory CD4+ T cells from blood. This receptor was obtained from an adult in good health and CMV-seronegative. The CDR3 is CASSFDRGVGGYTF. Here the CDR3 DNA reads TGTGCCAGCAGCTTTGACAGGGGTGTAGGCGGCTACACCTTC.